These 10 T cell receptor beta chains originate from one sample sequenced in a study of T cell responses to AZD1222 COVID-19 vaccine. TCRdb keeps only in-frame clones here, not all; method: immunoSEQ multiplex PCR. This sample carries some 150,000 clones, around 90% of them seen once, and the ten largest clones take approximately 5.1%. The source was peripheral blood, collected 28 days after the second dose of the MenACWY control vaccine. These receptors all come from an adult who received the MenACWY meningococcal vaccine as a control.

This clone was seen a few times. CDR3 in amino acids: CATSVGRDADTQYF. CDR3 bases: TGTGCCACCTCCGTTGGCAGAGACGCAGATACGCAGTATTTT. The chain carries TRBV24-1 and TRBJ2-3; D uncertain. V was trimmed by 9 bases and J by 4 bases, leaving 16 bases between them. The germline V gene encodes CDR1 KGHDR and CDR2 SFDVKD. The CDR3 totals 14 residues.

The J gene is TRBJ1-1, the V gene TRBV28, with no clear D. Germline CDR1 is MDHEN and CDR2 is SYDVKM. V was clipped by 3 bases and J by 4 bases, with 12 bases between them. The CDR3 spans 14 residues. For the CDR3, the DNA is TGTGCCAGCAGTTTGGCGGGATGGGGCACTGAAGCTTTCTTT. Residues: CASSLAGWGTEAFF.

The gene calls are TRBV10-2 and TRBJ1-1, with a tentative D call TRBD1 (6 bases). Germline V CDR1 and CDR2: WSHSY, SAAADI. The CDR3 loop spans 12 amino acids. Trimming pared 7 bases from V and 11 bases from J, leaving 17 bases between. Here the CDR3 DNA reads TGCGCCAGCAAGGAAGGGGGAGAGAAGGCTTTCTTT. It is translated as CASKEGGEKAFF.

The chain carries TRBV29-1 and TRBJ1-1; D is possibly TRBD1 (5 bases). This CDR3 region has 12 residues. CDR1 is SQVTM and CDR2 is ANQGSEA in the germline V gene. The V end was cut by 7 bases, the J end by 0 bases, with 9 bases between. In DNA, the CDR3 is TGCAGCGAGGGACGGGTGAACACTGAAGCTTTCTTT. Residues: CSEGRVNTEAFF.

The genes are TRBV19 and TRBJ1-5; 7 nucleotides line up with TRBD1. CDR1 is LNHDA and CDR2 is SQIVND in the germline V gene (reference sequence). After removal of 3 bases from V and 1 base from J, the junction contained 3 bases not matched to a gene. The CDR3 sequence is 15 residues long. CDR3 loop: CASSIRTGSNQPQHF. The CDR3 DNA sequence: TGTGCCAGTAGTATTCGGACAGGCAGCAATCAGCCCCAGCATTTT. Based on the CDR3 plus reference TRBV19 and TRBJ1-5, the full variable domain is DGGITQSPKYLFRKEGQNVTLSCEQNLNHDAMYWYRQDPGQGLRLIYYSQIVNDFQKGDIAEGYSVSREKKESFPLTVTSAQKNPTAFYLCASSIRTGSNQPQHFGDGTRLSIL.

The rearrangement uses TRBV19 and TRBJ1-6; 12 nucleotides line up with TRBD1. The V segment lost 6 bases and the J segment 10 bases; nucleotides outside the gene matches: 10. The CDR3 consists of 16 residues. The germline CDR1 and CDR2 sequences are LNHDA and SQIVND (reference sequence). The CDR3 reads CASRLGTGGAKSPLHF. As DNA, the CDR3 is TGTGCCAGTAGGCTCGGGACAGGGGGCGCGAAATCACCCCTCCACTTT.

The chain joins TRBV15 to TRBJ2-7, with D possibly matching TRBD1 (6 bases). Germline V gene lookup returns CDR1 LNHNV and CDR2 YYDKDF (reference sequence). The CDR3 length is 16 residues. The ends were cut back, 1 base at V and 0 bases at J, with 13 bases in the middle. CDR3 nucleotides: TGTGCCACCAGCAGAGGAATTAGGACAGACTCCTACGAGCAGTACTTC. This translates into CATSRGIRTDSYEQYF. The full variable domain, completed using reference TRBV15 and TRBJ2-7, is DAMVIQNPRYQVTQFGKPVTLSCSQTLNHNVMYWYQQKSSQAPKLLFHYYDKDFNNEADTPDNFQSRRPNTSFCFLDIRSPGLGDTAMYLCATSRGIRTDSYEQYFGPGTRLTVT.

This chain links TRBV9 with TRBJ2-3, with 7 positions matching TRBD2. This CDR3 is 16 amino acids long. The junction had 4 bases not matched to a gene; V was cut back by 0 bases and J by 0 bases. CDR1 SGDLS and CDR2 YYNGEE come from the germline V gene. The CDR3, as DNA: TGTGCCAGCAGCGTAGGTGACGGGAGGAGCACAGATACGCAGTATTTT. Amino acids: CASSVGDGRSTDTQYF.

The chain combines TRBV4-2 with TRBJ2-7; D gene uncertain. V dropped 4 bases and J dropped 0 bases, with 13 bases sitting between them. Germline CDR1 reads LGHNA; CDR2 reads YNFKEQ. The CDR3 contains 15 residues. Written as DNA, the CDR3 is TGTGCCAGCAGCCCGGCTGGCACGAGCTCCTACGAGCAGTACTTC. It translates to CASSPAGTSSYEQYF.

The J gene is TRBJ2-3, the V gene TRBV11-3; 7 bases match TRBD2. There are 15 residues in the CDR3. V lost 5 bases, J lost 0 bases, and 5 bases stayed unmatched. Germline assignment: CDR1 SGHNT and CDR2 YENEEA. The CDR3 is CASSLSGYSTDTQYF. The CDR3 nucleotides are TGTGCCAGCAGCCTTAGCGGGTATAGCACAGATACGCAGTATTTT.